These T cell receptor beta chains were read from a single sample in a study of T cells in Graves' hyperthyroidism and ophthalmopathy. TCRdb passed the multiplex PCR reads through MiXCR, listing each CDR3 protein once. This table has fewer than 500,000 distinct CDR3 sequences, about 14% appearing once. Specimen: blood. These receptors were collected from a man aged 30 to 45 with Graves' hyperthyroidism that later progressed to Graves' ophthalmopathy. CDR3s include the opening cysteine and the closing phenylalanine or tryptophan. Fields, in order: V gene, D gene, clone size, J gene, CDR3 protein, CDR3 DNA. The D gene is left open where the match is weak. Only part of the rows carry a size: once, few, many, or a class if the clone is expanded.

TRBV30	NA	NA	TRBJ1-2	CAWSGGQGTGYTF	TGTGCCTGGAGTGGGGGACAAGGCACTGGCTACACCTTC
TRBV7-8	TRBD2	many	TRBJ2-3	CASSLVLAAPHWGTQYF	TGTGCCAGCAGCTTAGTGCTAGCGGCCCCCCACTGGGGTACGCAGTATTTT
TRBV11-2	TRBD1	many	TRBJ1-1	CASSLYRGGTEAFF	TGTGCCAGCAGCTTATACAGGGGAGGCACTGAAGCTTTCTTT
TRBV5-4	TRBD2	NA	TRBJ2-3	CASSGFGGALGDTQYF	TGTGCCAGCAGCGGTTTCGGGGGGGCGTTGGGAGATACGCAGTATTTT
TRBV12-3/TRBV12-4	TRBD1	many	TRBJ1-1	CASSPTGAGAFF	TGTGCCAGCAGCCCGACAGGGGCAGGCGCTTTCTTT
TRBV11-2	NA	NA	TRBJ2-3	CASSLEGSGASTDTQYF	TGTGCCAGCAGCTTAGAGGGTTCTGGGGCAAGCACAGATACGCAGTATTTT
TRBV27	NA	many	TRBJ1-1	CASSLLYPGPKNTEAFF	TGTGCCAGCAGTCTCCTCTATCCGGGTCCCAAGAACACTGAAGCTTTCTTT
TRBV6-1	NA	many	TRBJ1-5	CASSPDGNNQPQHF	TGTGCCAGCAGTCCGGACGGTAACAATCAGCCCCAGCATTTT
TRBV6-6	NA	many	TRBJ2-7	CASSYKEYEQYF	TGTGCCAGCAGTTACAAGGAATACGAGCAGTACTTC
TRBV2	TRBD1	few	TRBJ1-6	CASRRTGGMQSPLHF	TGTGCCAGCAGAAGGACAGGGGGCATGCAATCACCCCTCCACTTT
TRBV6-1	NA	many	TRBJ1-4	CASSWTPGEKLFF	TGTGCCAGCTCCTGGACTCCAGGTGAAAAACTGTTTTTT
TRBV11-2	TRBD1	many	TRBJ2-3	CASSSSPGTGSTDTQYF	TGTGCCAGCAGCTCGAGCCCGGGGACAGGGAGCACAGATACGCAGTATTTT
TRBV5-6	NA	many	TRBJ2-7	CASESMETGVSYEQYF	TGTGCCAGCGAATCTATGGAGACAGGCGTGTCCTACGAGCAGTACTTC
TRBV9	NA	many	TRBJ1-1	CASSPGADDEAFF	TGTGCCAGCAGCCCAGGGGCTGACGATGAAGCTTTCTTT